Presented here are 8 T cell receptor beta chains from one specimen sequenced in a study of breast tumors, draining lymph nodes, adjacent tissues. TCRdb re-analysed the multiplex PCR reads in MiXCR, keeping a single row per CDR3 protein. The sample contains 50,000 to 55,000 distinct CDR3 sequences, over 40% of which appear only once. The sample consisted of breast tumor tissue. These receptors came from a female donor with breast cancer. Some clones in this sample may be carry-over from other donors' samples.

V and J are TRBV7-3 and TRBJ2-3, with TRBD2 identical over 10 bases. J lost 2 bases, V lost 1 base, and 3 bases had no gene match. The CDR3 totals 16 residues. Per germline, CDR1 SGHTA and CDR2 FQGTGA. Here the CDR3 DNA reads TGTGCCAGCAGCTTAAGGACTAGCGGATACACAGATACGCAGTATTTT. Encoded protein: CASSLRTSGYTDTQYF.

This clonotype was recorded once. The chain links TRBV19 to TRBJ1-5; D call uncertain. The CDR3 is 13 amino acids. Germline CDR1 reads LNHDA; CDR2 reads SQIVND (reference sequence). Trimming removed 4 bases at V and 3 bases at J, with 7 bases between. CDR3 residues: CASSKRNNQPQHF. The CDR3 DNA reads TGTGCCAGTAGTAAACGGAACAATCAGCCCCAGCATTTT.

The V and J genes are TRBV19 and TRBJ2-2; D remains ambiguous. The CDR3 length is 16 residues. Germline CDR1 is LNHDA and CDR2 is SQIVND (reference sequence). V was shortened by 6 bases and J by 1 base, with 15 bases between the two germline ends. CDR3 sequence: CASRSPGGMNTGELFF. The CDR3 DNA follows: TGTGCCAGTAGATCTCCTGGCGGAATGAACACCGGGGAGCTGTTTTTT.

This clonotype occurred once. The chain couples TRBV7-9 to TRBJ2-1; D tentatively reads TRBD1 or TRBD2 (5 bases each). V was clipped by 6 bases and J by 8 bases, with 17 bases between them. The germline V gene has CDR1 SEHNR and CDR2 FQNEAQ (reference sequence). The length of the CDR3 is 14 residues. This CDR3 reads CASSPGPGVDEQFF. DNA for the CDR3: TGTGCCAGCAGTCCGGGACCGGGTGTTGATGAGCAGTTCTTC.

The count of this clonotype is one. The rearrangement uses TRBV15 and TRBJ1-6; 8 bases are shared with TRBD1. The CDR3 loop spans 15 amino acids. Trimming cost V 5 bases and J 5 bases; bases outside gene matches: 5. Germline assignment: CDR1 LNHNV and CDR2 YYDKDF (reference sequence). The CDR3 DNA sequence: TGTGCCACCAGCGAGGACAGGGAGCATAATTCACCCCTCCACTTT. It encodes CATSEDREHNSPLHF.

This clonotype was detected many times. This could be a read error, since a much larger clone is one nucleotide away. V gene TRBV20-1 combines with J gene TRBJ2-1, with no clear D. The CDR3 is 11 amino acids. The germline gives CDR1 DFQATT, CDR2 SNEGSKA (reference sequence). CDR3 region: CSARELAKQSF. CDR3 bases: TGCAGTGCTAGAGAGTTGGCGAAGCAGTCCTTC.

The chain combines TRBV20-1 with TRBJ1-6; the D gene is possibly TRBD1 (5 bases). The V end was cut by 8 bases, the J end by 7 bases, with 24 bases between. The CDR3 has 16 amino acids. Germline CDR1 DFQATT, CDR2 SNEGSKA (reference sequence). CDR3 bases: TGCAGTAGTGGCGGGAAGGGGTATTTGGGAAATTCACCCCTCCACTTT. This gives the protein CSSGGKGYLGNSPLHF.

In this sample, this clonotype turned up many times. The V call is TRBV5-6, the J call TRBJ1-5, with 8 nucleotides matching TRBD1. Germline V gene lookup returns CDR1 SGHDT and CDR2 YYEEEE. This CDR3 comprises 14 residues. The junction had 5 bases not matched to a gene; V was cut back by 4 bases and J by 5 bases. CDR3 nucleotides: TGTGCCAGCAGCAAGATACAGGGGGATCAGCCCCAGCATTTT. This translates into CASSKIQGDQPQHF.